This T cell receptor (beta chain) appears in the sequencing data of a study of blood T cell repertoires in COVID-19. In the study overall: Collection of acute and convalescent COVID-19 samples took place in the United States, Italy and Spain. PBMCs, B-cell-depleted T cells, or T cells were the source of the cDNA or gDNA that made up the material.

The CDR3 sequence is 15 residues long. Trimming took off 0 bases at V and 2 bases at J, with 11 bases between the two ends. CDR1 is SGHRS, CDR2 YFSETQ, per germline. The authors' processing: Reference gene primer amplification in the assay estimated nucleated cell counts. Profiled with immunoSEQ multiplex PCR; TCRdb holds only in-frame clones, not every one. V and J calls and clone size follow that table, whereas D and trimming were derived from the DNA. The sample records about 20,000 clones, approximately 90% being singletons. This clonotype originated in a woman aged 60-70 years with active COVID-19. Sequencing was performed on peripheral blood. J is TRBJ2-5 and V is TRBV5-1; possibly TRBD2 for D (5 bases). CDR3: CASSLGLGSQETQYF. The CDR3 DNA follows: TGCGCCAGCAGCTTGGGTCTTGGGAGTCAAGAGACCCAGTACTTC.